This is a list of T cell receptor beta chains from one sample in a study of blood T cell repertoires in COVID-19. TCRdb's copy holds only in-frame clones and misses some; the assay was immunoSEQ multiplex PCR. This table holds some 250,000 clones, about 88% found once. The sequencing input was peripheral blood. These receptors were obtained from a woman in her 70s with active or convalescent COVID-19. The CDR3 runs from the conserved cysteine through the conserved F or W. D genes are given only for firm matches. Expanded clones are given a class, and other clones once, few, many or no size at all.

d_gene: TRBD1
abundance: -
len: 15
j_gene: TRBJ2-1
v_gene: TRBV5-4
CDR3nt: TGTGCCAGCAGCTCGACAGGGGGTCTGTACAATGAGCAGTTCTTC
CDR3aa: CASSSTGGLYNEQFF

d_gene: -
abundance: -
len: 15
j_gene: TRBJ2-1
v_gene: TRBV7-2
CDR3nt: TGTGCCAGCAGCCCCTTCTCCGGGGGCTACAATGAGCAGTTCTTC
CDR3aa: CASSPFSGGYNEQFF

d_gene: -
abundance: -
len: 13
j_gene: TRBJ1-1
v_gene: TRBV12-3/TRBV12-4
CDR3nt: TGTGCCAGCAGTATACAGGGCCTGACTGAAGCTTTCTTT
CDR3aa: CASSIQGLTEAFF

d_gene: -
abundance: -
len: 21
j_gene: TRBJ1-6
v_gene: TRBV4-1
CDR3nt: TGCGCCAGCAGCCAAGACCTAGGGAGATGGAGTTTTAGCTCCTATAATTCACCCCTCCACTTT
CDR3aa: CASSQDLGRWSFSSYNSPLHF

d_gene: -
abundance: few
len: 14
j_gene: TRBJ2-3
v_gene: TRBV6-5
CDR3nt: TGTGCCAGCAGCCGGACGGGATACACAGATACGCAGTATTTT
CDR3aa: CASSRTGYTDTQYF

d_gene: -
abundance: few
len: 12
j_gene: TRBJ2-7
v_gene: TRBV11-3
CDR3nt: TGTGCCAGCAGCTCGACAGACTACGAGCAGTACTTC
CDR3aa: CASSSTDYEQYF

d_gene: -
abundance: -
len: 11
j_gene: TRBJ2-5
v_gene: TRBV29-1
CDR3nt: TGCAGCGTTGAGGCAGGGGAGACCCAGTACTTC
CDR3aa: CSVEAGETQYF

d_gene: TRBD1
abundance: -
len: 16
j_gene: TRBJ1-2
v_gene: TRBV11-2
CDR3nt: TGTGCCAGCAGCCCTAAACCAGGCAGGGGGGTCTATGGCTACACCTTC
CDR3aa: CASSPKPGRGVYGYTF

d_gene: TRBD2
abundance: -
len: 16
j_gene: TRBJ2-3
v_gene: TRBV19
CDR3nt: TGTGCCAGTAGTATATCGCGGGGGGGCGTCGCAGATACGCAGTATTTT
CDR3aa: CASSISRGGVADTQYF

d_gene: TRBD1
abundance: once
len: 17
j_gene: TRBJ1-2
v_gene: TRBV14
CDR3nt: TGTGCCAGCAGCCAAGACTTTCCGGGACAGGAAATAAGTGGCTACACCTTC
CDR3aa: CASSQDFPGQEISGYTF

d_gene: -
abundance: -
len: 14
j_gene: TRBJ2-1
v_gene: TRBV7-2
CDR3nt: TGTGCCAGCAGCCGTTTCGACAGACGCAATGAGCAGTTCTTC
CDR3aa: CASSRFDRRNEQFF

d_gene: -
abundance: -
len: 15
j_gene: TRBJ1-2
v_gene: TRBV6-1
CDR3nt: TGTGCCAGCAGTGAAGGACTAGGGTCCAACTATGGCTACACCTTC
CDR3aa: CASSEGLGSNYGYTF

d_gene: -
abundance: -
len: 15
j_gene: TRBJ1-4
v_gene: TRBV19
CDR3nt: TGTGCCAGTAGTATAGGCACAGGGCAAAATGAAAAACTGTTTTTT
CDR3aa: CASSIGTGQNEKLFF

d_gene: TRBD2
abundance: -
len: 15
j_gene: TRBJ2-1
v_gene: TRBV7-2
CDR3nt: TGTGCCAGCAGCCCGGAGGTAGCGGGAAGAAATGAGCAGTTCTTC
CDR3aa: CASSPEVAGRNEQFF

d_gene: TRBD1
abundance: -
len: 14
j_gene: TRBJ1-5
v_gene: TRBV2
CDR3nt: TGTGCCAGCACCGGGACAGGGCTTAATCAGCCCCAGCATTTT
CDR3aa: CASTGTGLNQPQHF

d_gene: -
abundance: -
len: 16
j_gene: TRBJ1-2
v_gene: TRBV6-4
CDR3nt: TGTGCCAGCAGTGACTCGAATAAAGGAGCTAACTATGGCTACACCTTC
CDR3aa: CASSDSNKGANYGYTF

d_gene: TRBD2
abundance: once
len: 22
j_gene: TRBJ2-4
v_gene: TRBV19
CDR3nt: TGTGCCAGTAGTATTAGGGGAGGACTAGCGGGGGGTCAGCATCTAGCCAAAAACATTCAGTACTTC
CDR3aa: CASSIRGGLAGGQHLAKNIQYF

d_gene: -
abundance: few
len: 14
j_gene: TRBJ1-2
v_gene: TRBV28
CDR3nt: TGTGCCAGCACCCCCCCCCGGGAAAACTATGGCTACACCTTC
CDR3aa: CASTPPRENYGYTF

d_gene: TRBD1
abundance: -
len: 13
j_gene: TRBJ1-4
v_gene: TRBV4-2
CDR3nt: TGTGCCAGCAGCGAGGACAGGGCCCTAAGACTGTTTTTT
CDR3aa: CASSEDRALRLFF

d_gene: -
abundance: -
len: 16
j_gene: TRBJ2-5
v_gene: TRBV7-2
CDR3nt: TGTGCCAGCAGCCCCAGGGGATCGGGTCGGTTGGAGACCCAGTACTTC
CDR3aa: CASSPRGSGRLETQYF

d_gene: -
abundance: once
len: 14
j_gene: TRBJ1-5
v_gene: TRBV4-1
CDR3nt: TGCGCCAGCAGCCGAGGGGAGGAACATCAGCCCCAGCATTTT
CDR3aa: CASSRGEEHQPQHF

d_gene: TRBD1
abundance: -
len: 17
j_gene: TRBJ2-2
v_gene: TRBV2
CDR3nt: TGTGCCAGCTGCGACAGGGGTGGTGTTACGAACACCGGGGAGCTGTTTTTT
CDR3aa: CASCDRGGVTNTGELFF

d_gene: -
abundance: -
len: 18
j_gene: TRBJ2-7
v_gene: TRBV27
CDR3nt: TGTGCCAGCAGTTCCCGGAGAGGGGGCGCGGGGGGCTTTTACGAGCAGTACTTC
CDR3aa: CASSSRRGGAGGFYEQYF

d_gene: -
abundance: -
len: 12
j_gene: TRBJ1-1
v_gene: TRBV7-9
CDR3nt: TGTGCCAGCAGCTTAGGGACACACCCAGCTTTCTTT
CDR3aa: CASSLGTHPAFF

d_gene: -
abundance: -
len: 13
j_gene: TRBJ1-5
v_gene: TRBV19
CDR3nt: TGTGCCAGTAGTGGGGGACAACTTCAGCCCCAGCATTTT
CDR3aa: CASSGGQLQPQHF

d_gene: -
abundance: -
len: 12
j_gene: TRBJ1-2
v_gene: TRBV27
CDR3nt: TGTGCCAGCAGAGGGGGATCAGGCGGCTACACCTTC
CDR3aa: CASRGGSGGYTF

d_gene: -
abundance: -
len: 16
j_gene: TRBJ1-6
v_gene: TRBV25-1
CDR3nt: TGTGCCAGCAGTGAATTCCGGGGAGGGCTGAATTCACCCCTCCACTTT
CDR3aa: CASSEFRGGLNSPLHF

d_gene: -
abundance: -
len: 15
j_gene: TRBJ1-1
v_gene: TRBV11-2
CDR3nt: TGTGCCAGCAGCCGGATACAGGGCTTGAACACTGAAGCTTTCTTT
CDR3aa: CASSRIQGLNTEAFF

d_gene: TRBD1
abundance: -
len: 14
j_gene: TRBJ1-2
v_gene: TRBV15
CDR3nt: TGTGCCACCAGCAGGGGGGACAGGGTCCCTGGCTACACCTTC
CDR3aa: CATSRGDRVPGYTF

d_gene: -
abundance: -
len: 14
j_gene: TRBJ1-1
v_gene: TRBV9
CDR3nt: TGTGCCAGCAGCGTAGCACAACGTGGCACTGAAGCTTTCTTT
CDR3aa: CASSVAQRGTEAFF